This T cell receptor beta chain was observed in a study of cytomegalovirus exposure and HLA in healthy donors. At the level of the study: It was reported in a later analysis that the same platform had been used for the 120 or so validation repertoires as for the 666 first-cohort repertoires. Study observations and caveats: Reports showed the classifier diagnosing cytomegalovirus status with high specificity and sensitivity.

The repertoire was sequenced with immunoSEQ multiplex PCR; TCRdb's copy has only in-frame clones and lacks some. This table holds some 150,000 clones, roughly 90% found once. This clone appeared a single time. What it binds is unknown. The sample consisted of PBMCs. This sequence originates from a man aged 18-30 years in good health and CMV-seropositive.

The chain's CDR3 is CAWTALTGNLGNTIYF. CDR3 coding DNA: TGTGCCTGGACCGCCCTGACAGGGAATTTAGGAAACACCATATATTTT. This chain uses TRBV30 with TRBJ1-3; 7 bases map to TRBD1. Germline values: CDR1 GTSNPN, CDR2 SVGIG (reference sequence). The CDR3 sequence is 16 residues long. V was clipped by 4 bases and J by 4 bases; unmatched bases: 13. Variable domain in full (rest from reference TRBV30 and TRBJ1-3): SQTIHQWPATLVQPVGSPLSLECTVEGTSNPNLYWYRQAAGRGLQLLFYSVGIGQISSEVPQNLSASRPQDRQFILSSKKLLLSDSGFYLCAWTALTGNLGNTIYFGEGSWLTVV.